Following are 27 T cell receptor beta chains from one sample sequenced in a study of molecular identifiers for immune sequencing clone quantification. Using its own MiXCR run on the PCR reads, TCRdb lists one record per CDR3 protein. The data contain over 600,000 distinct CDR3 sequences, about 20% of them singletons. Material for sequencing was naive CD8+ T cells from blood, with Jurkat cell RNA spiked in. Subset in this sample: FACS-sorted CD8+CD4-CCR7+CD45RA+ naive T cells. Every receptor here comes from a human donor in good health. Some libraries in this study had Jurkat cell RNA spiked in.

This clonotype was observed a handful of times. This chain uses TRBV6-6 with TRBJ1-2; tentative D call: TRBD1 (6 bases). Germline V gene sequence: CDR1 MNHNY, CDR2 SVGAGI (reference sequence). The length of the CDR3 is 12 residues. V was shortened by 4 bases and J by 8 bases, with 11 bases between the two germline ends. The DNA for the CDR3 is TGTGCCAGCAGTTCCGGGGGGCCCGGCTACACCTTC. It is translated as CASSSGGPGYTF.

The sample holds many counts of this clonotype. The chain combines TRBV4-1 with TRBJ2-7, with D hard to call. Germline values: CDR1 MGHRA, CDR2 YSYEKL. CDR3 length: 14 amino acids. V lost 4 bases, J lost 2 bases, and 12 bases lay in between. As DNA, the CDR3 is TGCGCCAGCAGCCTAGGGCAAAAAGCCTACGAGCAGTACTTC. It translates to CASSLGQKAYEQYF.

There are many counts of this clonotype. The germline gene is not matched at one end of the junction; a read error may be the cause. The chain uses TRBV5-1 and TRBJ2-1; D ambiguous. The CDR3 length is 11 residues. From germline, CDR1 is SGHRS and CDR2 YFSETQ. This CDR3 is CASSSNNEQFF. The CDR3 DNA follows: TGTGCCAGCAGCTCGAACAATGAGCAGTTCTTC.

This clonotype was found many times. CDR3 sequence reads: CASSENRMNTEAFF. The CDR3 bases are TGTGCCAGCAGTGAAAACAGAATGAACACTGAAGCTTTCTTT. V usage is TRBV6-1 and J usage is TRBJ1-1, with no clear D. Germline-derived CDR1 and CDR2 are MNHNS and SASEGT. This CDR3 spans 14 amino acids. The germline V and J ends were trimmed by 2 bases and 0 bases, with 7 bases remaining between them.

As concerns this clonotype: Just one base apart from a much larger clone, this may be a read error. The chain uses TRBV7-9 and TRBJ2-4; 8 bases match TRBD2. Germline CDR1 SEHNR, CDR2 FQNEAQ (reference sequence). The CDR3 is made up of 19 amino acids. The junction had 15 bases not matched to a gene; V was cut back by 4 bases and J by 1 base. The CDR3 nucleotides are TGTGCCAGCAGCTCCCCCCTAGCGGGCTCCCCCGGGGCCAAAAACATTCAGTACTTC. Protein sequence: CASSSPLAGSPGAKNIQYF.

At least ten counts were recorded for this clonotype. The CDR3 loop reads CASSSDAGLEQYF. In DNA, the CDR3 is TGTGCCAGCAGCTCAGACGCGGGTCTGGAGCAGTACTTC. The chain couples TRBV7-2 to TRBJ2-7, with D tentatively TRBD2 (5 bases). Germline-derived CDR1 and CDR2 are SGHTA and FQGNSA. Trimming cost V 4 bases and J 7 bases, with 14 bases left between them. There are 13 residues in the CDR3.

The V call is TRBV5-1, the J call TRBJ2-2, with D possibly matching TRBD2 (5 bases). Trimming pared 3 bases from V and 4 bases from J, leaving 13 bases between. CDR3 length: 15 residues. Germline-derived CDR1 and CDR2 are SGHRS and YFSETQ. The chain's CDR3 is CASSWETPTTGELFF. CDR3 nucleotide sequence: TGCGCCAGCAGCTGGGAGACACCGACCACCGGGGAGCTGTTTTTT.

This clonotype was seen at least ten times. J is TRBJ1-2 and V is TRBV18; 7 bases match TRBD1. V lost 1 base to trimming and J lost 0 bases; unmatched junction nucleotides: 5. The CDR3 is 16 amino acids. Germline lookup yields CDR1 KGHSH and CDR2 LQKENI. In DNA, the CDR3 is TGTGCCAGCTCACCACTAGGACAGGCGACTAACTATGGCTACACCTTC. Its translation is CASSPLGQATNYGYTF.

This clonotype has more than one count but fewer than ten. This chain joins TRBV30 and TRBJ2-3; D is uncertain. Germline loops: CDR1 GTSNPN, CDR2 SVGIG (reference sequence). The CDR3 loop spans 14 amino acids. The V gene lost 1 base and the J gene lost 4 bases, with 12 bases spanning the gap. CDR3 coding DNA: TGTGCCTGGAGTGAGGTGGCAGGTGCAGATACGCAGTATTTT. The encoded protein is CAWSEVAGADTQYF.

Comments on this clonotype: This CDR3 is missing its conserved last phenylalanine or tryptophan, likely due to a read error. CDR3 sequence reads: CASSKLLQGIQETQYL. Here the CDR3 DNA reads TGTGCCAGCAGTAAATTATTACAGGGTATACAAGAGACCCAGTACCTC. The chain uses TRBV28 and TRBJ2-5, with TRBD1 as a possible D gene (6 bases). CDR1 MDHEN and CDR2 SYDVKM come from the germline V gene. This CDR3 region has 16 residues. V was clipped by 5 bases and J by 2 bases, with 18 bases between them.

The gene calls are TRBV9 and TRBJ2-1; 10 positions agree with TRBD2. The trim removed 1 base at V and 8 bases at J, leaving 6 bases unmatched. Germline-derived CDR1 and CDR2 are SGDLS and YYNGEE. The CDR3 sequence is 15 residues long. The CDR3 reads CASSVSSSGSYEQFF. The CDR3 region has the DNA TGTGCCAGCAGCGTAAGCTCTAGCGGGAGTTATGAGCAGTTCTTC.

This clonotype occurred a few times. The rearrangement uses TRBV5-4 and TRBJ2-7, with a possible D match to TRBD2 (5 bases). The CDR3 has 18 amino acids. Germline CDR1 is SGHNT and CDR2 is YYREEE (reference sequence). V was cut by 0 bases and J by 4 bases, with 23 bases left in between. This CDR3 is CASSLALEEGAVGYEQYF. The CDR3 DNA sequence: TGTGCCAGCAGCTTGGCTCTCGAAGAGGGCGCCGTTGGGTACGAGCAGTACTTC.

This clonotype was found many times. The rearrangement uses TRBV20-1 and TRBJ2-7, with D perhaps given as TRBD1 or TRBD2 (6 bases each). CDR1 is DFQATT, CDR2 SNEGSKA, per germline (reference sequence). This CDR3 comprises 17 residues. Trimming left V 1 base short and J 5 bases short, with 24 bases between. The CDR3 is CSARVEVSDQGRHEQYF. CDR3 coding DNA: TGCAGTGCTAGAGTCGAAGTTTCCGATCAGGGGAGGCACGAGCAGTACTTC.

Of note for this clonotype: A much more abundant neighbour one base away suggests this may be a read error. The CDR3 loop reads CATSDLAQPPNGQFF. In DNA, the CDR3 is TGTGCCACCAGTGATTTGGCACAGCCCCCCAATGGGCAGTTCTTC. The rearrangement links TRBV24-1 to TRBJ2-1; D is unclear. This CDR3 region has 15 residues. Germline V gene lookup returns CDR1 KGHDR and CDR2 SFDVKD.

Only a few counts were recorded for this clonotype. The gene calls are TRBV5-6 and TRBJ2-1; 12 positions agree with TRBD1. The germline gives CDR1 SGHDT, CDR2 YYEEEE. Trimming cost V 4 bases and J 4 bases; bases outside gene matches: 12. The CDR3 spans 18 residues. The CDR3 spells CASSRSGTGGALYNEQFF. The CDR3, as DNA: TGTGCCAGCAGCCGGTCCGGGACAGGGGGCGCGTTGTACAATGAGCAGTTCTTC.

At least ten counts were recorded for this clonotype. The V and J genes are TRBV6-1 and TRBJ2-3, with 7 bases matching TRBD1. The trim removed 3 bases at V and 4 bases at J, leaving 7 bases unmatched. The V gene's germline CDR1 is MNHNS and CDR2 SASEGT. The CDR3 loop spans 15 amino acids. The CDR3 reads CASSDEVGGADTQYF. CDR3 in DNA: TGTGCCAGCAGTGACGAGGTAGGGGGCGCAGATACGCAGTATTTT.

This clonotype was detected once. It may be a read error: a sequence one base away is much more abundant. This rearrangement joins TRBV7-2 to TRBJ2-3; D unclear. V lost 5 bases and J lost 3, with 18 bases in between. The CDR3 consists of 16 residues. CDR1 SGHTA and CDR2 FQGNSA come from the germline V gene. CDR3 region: CASSPLLTSWTDTQYF. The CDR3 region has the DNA TGTGCCAGCAGCCCACTACTAACATCATGGACAGATACGCAGTATTTT. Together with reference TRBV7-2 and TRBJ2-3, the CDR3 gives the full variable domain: GAGVSQSPSNKVTEKGKDVELRCDPISGHTALYWYRQSLGQGLEFLIYFQGNSAPDKSGLPSDRFSAERTGGSVSTLTIQRTQQEDSAVYLCASSPLLTSWTDTQYFGPGTRLTVL.

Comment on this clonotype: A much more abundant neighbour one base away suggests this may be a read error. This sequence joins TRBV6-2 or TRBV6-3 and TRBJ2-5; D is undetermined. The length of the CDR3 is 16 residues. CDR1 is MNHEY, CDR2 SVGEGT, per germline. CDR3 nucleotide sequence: TGTGCCAGCAGTTACCTGGGTGTTCCGGCCCAAGAGACCCAGTGCTTC. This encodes CASSYLGVPAQETQCF.

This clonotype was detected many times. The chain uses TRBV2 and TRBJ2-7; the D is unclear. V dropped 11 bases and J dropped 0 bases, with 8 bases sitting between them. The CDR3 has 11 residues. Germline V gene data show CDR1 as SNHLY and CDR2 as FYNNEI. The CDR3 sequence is CAAQSSYEQYF. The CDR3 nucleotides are TGTGCCGCCCAGTCCTCCTACGAGCAGTACTTC.

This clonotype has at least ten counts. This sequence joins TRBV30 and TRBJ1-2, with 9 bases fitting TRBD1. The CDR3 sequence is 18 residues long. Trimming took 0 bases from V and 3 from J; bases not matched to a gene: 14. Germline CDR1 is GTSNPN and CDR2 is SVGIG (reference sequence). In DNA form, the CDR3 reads TGTGCCTGGAGTGTAGGGGCTCGTAAAGGGACAGGGCACTATGGCTACACCTTC. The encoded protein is CAWSVGARKGTGHYGYTF.

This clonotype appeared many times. The CDR3 DNA reads as TGTGCCAGCACCCGATCGCGGGAGGCCGTCACAGATACGCAGTATTTT. Protein: CASTRSREAVTDTQYF. V is TRBV2 and J is TRBJ2-3; TRBD2 matches at 8 bases. V lost 7 bases, J lost 2 bases, and 11 bases stayed unmatched. This CDR3 comprises 16 residues. CDR1 is SNHLY, CDR2 FYNNEI, per germline.

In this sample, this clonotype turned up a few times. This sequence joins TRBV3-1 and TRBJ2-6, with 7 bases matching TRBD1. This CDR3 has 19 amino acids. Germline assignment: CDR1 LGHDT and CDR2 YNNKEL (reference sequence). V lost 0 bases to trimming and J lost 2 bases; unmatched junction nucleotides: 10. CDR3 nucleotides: TGTGCCAGCAGCCAAGAGACAGGGTGGGAGCTCCCTGGGGCCAACGTCCTGACTTTC. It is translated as CASSQETGWELPGANVLTF.

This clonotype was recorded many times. CDR3 coding DNA: TGTGCCAGCAGTTATGACAGGGGAGCCTACAATGAGCAGTTCTTC. This encodes CASSYDRGAYNEQFF. V is TRBV27 and J is TRBJ2-1; 8 bases agree with TRBD1. Germline loops: CDR1 MNHEY, CDR2 SMNVEV (reference sequence). V lost 4 bases, J lost 2 bases, and 4 bases stayed unmatched. CDR3 length: 15 amino acids.

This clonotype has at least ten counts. The CDR3 sequence is CASSALRMGTGGLNEQFF. The CDR3, as DNA: TGCGCCAGCAGCGCGTTGCGCATGGGGACAGGGGGTTTGAATGAGCAGTTCTTC. V gene TRBV5-1 combines with J gene TRBJ2-1, with 11 bases matching TRBD1. The CDR3 spans 18 residues. With 4 bases clipped from V and 7 bases from J, the junction kept 16 bases outside the gene matches. In germline, CDR1 is SGHRS, CDR2 YFSETQ.

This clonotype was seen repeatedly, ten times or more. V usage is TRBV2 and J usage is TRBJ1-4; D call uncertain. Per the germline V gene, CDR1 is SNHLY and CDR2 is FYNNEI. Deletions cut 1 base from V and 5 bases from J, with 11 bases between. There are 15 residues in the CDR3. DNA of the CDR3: TGTGCCAGCAGTGAAGAACTGGGTCTGAATGAAAAACTGTTTTTT. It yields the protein CASSEELGLNEKLFF.

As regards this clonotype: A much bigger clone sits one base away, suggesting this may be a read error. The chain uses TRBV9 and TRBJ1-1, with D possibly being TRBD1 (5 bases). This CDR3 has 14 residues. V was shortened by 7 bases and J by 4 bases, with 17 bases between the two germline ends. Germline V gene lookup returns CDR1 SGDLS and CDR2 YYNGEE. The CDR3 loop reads CASGGGVASTEAFF. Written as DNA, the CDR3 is TGTGCCAGCGGCGGGGGAGTGGCGAGCACTGAAGCTTTCTTT.

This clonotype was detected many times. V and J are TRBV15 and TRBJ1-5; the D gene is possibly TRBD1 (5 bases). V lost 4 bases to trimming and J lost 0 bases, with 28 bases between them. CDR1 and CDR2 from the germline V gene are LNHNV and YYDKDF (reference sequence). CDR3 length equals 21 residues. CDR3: CATSMLGDRDQVDYSNQPQHF. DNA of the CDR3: TGTGCCACCAGCATGTTGGGGGACCGGGATCAAGTAGACTATAGCAATCAGCCCCAGCATTTT.